The following is a T cell receptor (beta chain) sequence with its context. This sample was included in a study of T cell responses to AZD1222 COVID-19 vaccine. The table came from immunoSEQ multiplex PCR; TCRdb's copy has only in-frame clones and leaves some out. The sample consists of approximately 190,000 clones, around 93% of them appearing once. This receptor was obtained from an adult who received the AZD1222 COVID-19 vaccine. This material consisted of peripheral blood, taken 28 days after the second AZD1222 dose.

The DNA for the CDR3 is TGTGCCAGGGACACCCCAGGTAATGAGCAGTTCTTC. Translating it yields CARDTPGNEQFF. The genes are TRBV2 and TRBJ2-1; tentatively, D is TRBD1 (5 bases). V dropped 9 bases and J dropped 7 bases, with 13 bases sitting between them. Germline CDR1 and CDR2: SNHLY and FYNNEI. This CDR3 is built from 12 residues.